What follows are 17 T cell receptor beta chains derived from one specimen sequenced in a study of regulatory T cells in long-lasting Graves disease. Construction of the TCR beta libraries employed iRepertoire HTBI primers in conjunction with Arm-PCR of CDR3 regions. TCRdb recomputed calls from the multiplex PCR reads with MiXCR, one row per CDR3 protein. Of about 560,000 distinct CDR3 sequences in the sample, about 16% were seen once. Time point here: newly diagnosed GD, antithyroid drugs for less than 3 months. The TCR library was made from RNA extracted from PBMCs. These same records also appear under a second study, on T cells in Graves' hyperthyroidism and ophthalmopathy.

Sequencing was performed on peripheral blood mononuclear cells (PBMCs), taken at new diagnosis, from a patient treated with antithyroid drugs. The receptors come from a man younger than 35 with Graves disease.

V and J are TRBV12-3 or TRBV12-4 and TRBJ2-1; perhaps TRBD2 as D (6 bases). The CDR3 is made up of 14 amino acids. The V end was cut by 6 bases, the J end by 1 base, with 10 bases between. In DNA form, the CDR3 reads TGTGCCAGCAGCGTAGCGGTATCCTACAATGAGCAGTTCTTC. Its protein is CASSVAVSYNEQFF.

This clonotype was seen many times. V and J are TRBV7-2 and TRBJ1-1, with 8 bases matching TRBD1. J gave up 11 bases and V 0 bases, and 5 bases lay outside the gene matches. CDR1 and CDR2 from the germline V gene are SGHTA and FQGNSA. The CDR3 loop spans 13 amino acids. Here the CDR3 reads CASSLAQDRAAFF. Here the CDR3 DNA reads TGTGCCAGCAGCTTAGCGCAGGACAGGGCGGCTTTCTTT.

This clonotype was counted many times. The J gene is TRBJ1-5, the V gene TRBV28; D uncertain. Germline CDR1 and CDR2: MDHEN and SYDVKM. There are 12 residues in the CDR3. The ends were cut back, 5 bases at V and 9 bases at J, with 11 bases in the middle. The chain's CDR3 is CASSPDTRPQHF. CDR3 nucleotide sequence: TGTGCCAGCAGTCCCGATACTCGGCCCCAGCATTTT. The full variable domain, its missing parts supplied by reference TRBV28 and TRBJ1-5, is DVKVTQSSRYLVKRTGEKVFLECVQDMDHENMFWYRQDPGLGLRLIYFSYDVKMKEKGDIPEGYSVSREKKERFSLILESASTNQTSMYLCASSPDTRPQHFGDGTRLSIL.

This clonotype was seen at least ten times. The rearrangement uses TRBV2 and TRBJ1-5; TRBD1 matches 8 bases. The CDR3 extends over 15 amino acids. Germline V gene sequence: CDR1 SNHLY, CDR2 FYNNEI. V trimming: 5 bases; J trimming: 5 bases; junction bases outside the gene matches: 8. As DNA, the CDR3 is TGTGCCAGCAGTCGGGACAGGCCTGCGGATCAGCCCCAGCATTTT. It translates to CASSRDRPADQPQHF.

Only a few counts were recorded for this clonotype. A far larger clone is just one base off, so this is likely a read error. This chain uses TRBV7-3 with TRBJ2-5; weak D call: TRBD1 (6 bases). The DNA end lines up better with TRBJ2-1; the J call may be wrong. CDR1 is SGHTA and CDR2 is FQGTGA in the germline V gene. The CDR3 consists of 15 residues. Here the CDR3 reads CANSLGGTTPGEQFF. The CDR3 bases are TGTGCCAACAGCTTAGGGGGAACGACTCCGGGCGAGCAGTTCTTC.

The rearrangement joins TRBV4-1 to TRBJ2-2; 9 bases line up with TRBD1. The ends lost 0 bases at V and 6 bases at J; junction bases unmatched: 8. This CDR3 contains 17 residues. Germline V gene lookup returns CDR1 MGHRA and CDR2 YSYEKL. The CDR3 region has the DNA TGCGCCAGCAGCCAAGAGCGGGACAGGGTGTTGGCCGGGGAGCTGTTTTTT. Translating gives CASSQERDRVLAGELFF.

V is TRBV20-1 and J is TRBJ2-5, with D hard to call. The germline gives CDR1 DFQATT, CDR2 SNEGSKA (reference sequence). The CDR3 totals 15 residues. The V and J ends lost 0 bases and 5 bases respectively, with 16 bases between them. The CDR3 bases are TGCAGTGCTAGAGATCATACGGCAGGCAGTGAGACCCAGTACTTC. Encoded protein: CSARDHTAGSETQYF.

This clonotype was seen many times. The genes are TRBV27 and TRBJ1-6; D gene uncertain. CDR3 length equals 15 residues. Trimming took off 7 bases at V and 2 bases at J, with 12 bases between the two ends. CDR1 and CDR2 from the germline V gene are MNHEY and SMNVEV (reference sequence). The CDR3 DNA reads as TGTGCCAGCACGTCCGGAGGAACCTATAATTCACCCCTCCACTTT. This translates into CASTSGGTYNSPLHF.

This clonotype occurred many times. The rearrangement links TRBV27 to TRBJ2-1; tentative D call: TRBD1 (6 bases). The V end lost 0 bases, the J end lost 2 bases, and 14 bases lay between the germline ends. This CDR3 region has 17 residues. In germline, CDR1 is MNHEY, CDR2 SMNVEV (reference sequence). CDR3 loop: CASSLSSGQKTYNEQFF. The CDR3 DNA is TGTGCCAGCAGTTTATCGTCGGGACAAAAAACCTACAATGAGCAGTTCTTC.

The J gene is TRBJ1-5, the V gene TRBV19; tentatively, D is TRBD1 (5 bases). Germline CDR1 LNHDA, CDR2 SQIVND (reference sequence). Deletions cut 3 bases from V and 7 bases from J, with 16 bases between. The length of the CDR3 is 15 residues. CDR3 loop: CASSMIVRVRQPQHF. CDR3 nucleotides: TGTGCCAGTAGTATGATCGTCAGGGTCCGGCAGCCCCAGCATTTT. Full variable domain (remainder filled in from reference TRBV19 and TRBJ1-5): DGGITQSPKYLFRKEGQNVTLSCEQNLNHDAMYWYRQDPGQGLRLIYYSQIVNDFQKGDIAEGYSVSREKKESFPLTVTSAQKNPTAFYLCASSMIVRVRQPQHFGDGTRLSIL.

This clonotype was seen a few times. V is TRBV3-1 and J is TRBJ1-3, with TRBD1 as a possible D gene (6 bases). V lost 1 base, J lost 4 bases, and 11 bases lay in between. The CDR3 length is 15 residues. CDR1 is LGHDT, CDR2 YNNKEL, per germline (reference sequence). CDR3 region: CASSQGQAPGNTIYF. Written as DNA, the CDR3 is TGTGCCAGCAGCCAAGGACAGGCACCGGGAAACACCATATATTTT.

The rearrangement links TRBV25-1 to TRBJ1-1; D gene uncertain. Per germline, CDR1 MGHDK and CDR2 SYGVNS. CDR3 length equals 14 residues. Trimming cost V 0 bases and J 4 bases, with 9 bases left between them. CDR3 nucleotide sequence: TGTGCCAGCAGTGAATATCAGGAGGGCACTGAAGCTTTCTTT. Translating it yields CASSEYQEGTEAFF. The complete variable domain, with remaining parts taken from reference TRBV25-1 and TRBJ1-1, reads EADIYQTPRYLVIGTGKKITLECSQTMGHDKMYWYQQDPGMELHLIHYSYGVNSTEKGDLSSESTVSRIRTEHFPLTLESARPSHTSQYLCASSEYQEGTEAFFGQGTRLTVV.

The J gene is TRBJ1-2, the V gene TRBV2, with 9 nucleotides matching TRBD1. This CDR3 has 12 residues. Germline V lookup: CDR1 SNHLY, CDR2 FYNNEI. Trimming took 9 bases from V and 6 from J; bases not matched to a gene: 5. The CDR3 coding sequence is TGTGCCAGTGGGGGGACAGGGAATGGCTACACCTTC. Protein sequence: CASGGTGNGYTF.

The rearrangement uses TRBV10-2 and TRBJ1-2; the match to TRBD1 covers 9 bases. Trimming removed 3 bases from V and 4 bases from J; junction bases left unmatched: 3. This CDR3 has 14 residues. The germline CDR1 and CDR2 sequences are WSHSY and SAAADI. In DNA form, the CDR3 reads TGCGCCAGCAGTGACCAGGACAGGGGCTATGGCTACACCTTC. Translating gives CASSDQDRGYGYTF.

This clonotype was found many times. The CDR3 loop reads CASSWELGGSYEQYF. The CDR3 nucleotides are TGTGCCAGCAGTTGGGAGCTCGGTGGCTCCTACGAGCAGTACTTC. The chain uses TRBV12-3 or TRBV12-4 and TRBJ2-7, with D possibly TRBD2 on 5 matching bases. Trimming removed 4 bases at V and 0 bases at J, with 13 bases between. This CDR3 has 15 residues.

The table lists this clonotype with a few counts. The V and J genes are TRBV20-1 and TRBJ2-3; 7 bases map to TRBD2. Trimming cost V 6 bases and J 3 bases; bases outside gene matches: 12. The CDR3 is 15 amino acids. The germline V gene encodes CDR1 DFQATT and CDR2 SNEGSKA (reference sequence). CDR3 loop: CSAKGAGEVTDTQYF. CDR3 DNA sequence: TGCAGTGCCAAAGGGGCGGGAGAGGTGACAGATACGCAGTATTTT.

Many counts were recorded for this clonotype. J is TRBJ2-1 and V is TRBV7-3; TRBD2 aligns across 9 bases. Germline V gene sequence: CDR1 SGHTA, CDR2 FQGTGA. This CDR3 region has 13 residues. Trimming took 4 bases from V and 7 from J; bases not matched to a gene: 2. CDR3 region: CASSYTSGNEQFF. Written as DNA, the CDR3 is TGTGCCAGCAGCTATACTAGCGGGAATGAGCAGTTCTTC.